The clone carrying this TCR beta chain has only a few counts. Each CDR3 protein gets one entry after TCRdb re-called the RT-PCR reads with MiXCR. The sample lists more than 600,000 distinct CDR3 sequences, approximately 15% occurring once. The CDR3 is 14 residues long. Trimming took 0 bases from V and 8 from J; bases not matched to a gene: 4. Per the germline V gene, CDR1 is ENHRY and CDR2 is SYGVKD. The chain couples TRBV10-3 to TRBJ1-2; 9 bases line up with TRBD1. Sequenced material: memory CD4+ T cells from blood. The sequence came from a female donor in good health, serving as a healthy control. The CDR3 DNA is TGTGCCATCAGTGAGTCCGACAGGGGGTACGGCTACACCTTC. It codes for CAISESDRGYGYTF.